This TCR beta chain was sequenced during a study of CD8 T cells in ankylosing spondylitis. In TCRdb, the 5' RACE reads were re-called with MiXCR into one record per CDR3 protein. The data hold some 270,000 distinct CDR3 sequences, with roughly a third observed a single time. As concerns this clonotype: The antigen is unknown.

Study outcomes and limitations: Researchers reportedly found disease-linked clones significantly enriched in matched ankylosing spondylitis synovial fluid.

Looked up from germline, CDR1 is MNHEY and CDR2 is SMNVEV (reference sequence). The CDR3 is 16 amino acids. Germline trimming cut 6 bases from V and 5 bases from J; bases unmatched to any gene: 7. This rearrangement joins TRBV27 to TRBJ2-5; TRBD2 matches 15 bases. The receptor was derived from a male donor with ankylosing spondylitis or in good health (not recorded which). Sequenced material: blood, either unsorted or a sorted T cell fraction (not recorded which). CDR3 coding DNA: TGTGCCAGCAGGAAGGGACTAGCGGGGGGCCTGGAGACCCAGTACTTC. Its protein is CASRKGLAGGLETQYF.